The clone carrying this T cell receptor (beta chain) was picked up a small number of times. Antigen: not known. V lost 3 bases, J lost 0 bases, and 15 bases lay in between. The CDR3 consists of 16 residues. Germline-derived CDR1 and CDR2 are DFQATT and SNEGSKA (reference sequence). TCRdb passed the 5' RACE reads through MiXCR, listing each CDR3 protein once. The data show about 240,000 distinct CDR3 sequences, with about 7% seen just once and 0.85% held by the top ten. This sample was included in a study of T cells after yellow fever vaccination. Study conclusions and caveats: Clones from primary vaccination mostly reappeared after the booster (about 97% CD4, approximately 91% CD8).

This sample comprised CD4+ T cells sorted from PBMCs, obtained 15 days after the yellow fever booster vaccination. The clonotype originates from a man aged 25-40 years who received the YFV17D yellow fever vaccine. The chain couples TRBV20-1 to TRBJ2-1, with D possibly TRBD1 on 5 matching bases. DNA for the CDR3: TGCAGTGCTAGGGACGTGGACACGAGCTCCTACAATGAGCAGTTCTTC. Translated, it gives CSARDVDTSSYNEQFF.